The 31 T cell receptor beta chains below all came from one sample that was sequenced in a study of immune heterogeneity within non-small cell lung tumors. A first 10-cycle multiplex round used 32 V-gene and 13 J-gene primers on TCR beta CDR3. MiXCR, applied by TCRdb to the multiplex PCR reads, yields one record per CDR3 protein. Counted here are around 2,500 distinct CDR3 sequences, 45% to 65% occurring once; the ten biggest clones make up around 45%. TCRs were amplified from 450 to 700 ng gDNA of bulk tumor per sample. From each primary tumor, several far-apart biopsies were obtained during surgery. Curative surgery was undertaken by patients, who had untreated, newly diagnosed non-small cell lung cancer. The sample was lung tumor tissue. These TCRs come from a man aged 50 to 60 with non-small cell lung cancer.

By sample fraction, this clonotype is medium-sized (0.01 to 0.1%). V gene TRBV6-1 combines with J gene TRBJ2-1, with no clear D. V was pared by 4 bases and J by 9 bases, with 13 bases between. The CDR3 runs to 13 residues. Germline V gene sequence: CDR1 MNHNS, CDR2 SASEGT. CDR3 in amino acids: CASSGALKGEQFF. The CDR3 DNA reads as TGTGCCAGCAGTGGGGCCCTAAAGGGTGAGCAGTTCTTC.

The CDR3: CSAKSQGQSYEQYF. The DNA of the CDR3 is TGCAGTGCTAAATCCCAAGGACAGTCCTACGAGCAGTACTTC. The chain employs TRBV20-1 and TRBJ2-7; the D gene is possibly TRBD1 (6 bases). The germline gives CDR1 DFQATT, CDR2 SNEGSKA (reference sequence). CDR3 length: 14 residues. The V end was cut by 4 bases, the J end by 1 base, with 14 bases between.

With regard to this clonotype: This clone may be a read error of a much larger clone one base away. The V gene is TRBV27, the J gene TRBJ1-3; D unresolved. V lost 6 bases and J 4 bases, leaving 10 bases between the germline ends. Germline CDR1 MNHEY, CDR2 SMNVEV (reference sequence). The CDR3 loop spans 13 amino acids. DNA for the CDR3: TGTGCCAGCAGCTTCGTCACAGGAAACACCATATATTTT. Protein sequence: CASSFVTGNTIYF.

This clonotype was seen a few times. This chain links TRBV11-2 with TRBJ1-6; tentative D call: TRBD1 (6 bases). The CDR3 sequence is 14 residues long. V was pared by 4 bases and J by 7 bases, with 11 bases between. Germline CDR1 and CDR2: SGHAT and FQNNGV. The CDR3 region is CASSSDSRNSPLHF. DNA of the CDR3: TGTGCCAGCAGCTCGGACAGCCGAAATTCACCCCTCCACTTT.

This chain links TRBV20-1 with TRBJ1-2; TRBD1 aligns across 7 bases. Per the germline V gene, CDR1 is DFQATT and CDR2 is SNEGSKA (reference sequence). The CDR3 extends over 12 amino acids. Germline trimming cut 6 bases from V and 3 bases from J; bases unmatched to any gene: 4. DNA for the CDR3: TGCAGTGCCAGACAGGGCGACTATGGCTACACCTTC. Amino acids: CSARQGDYGYTF.

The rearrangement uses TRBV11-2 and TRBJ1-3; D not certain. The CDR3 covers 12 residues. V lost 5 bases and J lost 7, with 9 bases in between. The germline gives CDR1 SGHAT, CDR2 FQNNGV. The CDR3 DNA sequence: TGTGCCAGCAGCCCAACGGGGAACACCATATATTTT. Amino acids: CASSPTGNTIYF.

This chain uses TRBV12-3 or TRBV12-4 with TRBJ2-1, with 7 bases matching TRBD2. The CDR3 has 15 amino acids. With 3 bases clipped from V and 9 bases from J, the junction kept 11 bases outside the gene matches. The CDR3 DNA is TGTGCCAGCAGTTTTGTAGGGAGACTAGCTGTTGAGCAGTTCTTC. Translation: CASSFVGRLAVEQFF.

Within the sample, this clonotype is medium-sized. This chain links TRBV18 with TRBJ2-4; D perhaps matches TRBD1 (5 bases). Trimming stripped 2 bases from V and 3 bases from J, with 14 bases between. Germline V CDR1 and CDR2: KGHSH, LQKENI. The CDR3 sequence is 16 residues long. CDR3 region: CASSPKQVGVKNIQYF. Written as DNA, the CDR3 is TGTGCCAGCTCACCAAAACAGGTTGGGGTCAAAAACATTCAGTACTTC. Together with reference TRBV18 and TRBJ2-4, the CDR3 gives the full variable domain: NAGVMQNPRHLVRRRGQEARLRCSPMKGHSHVYWYRQLPEEGLKFMVYLQKENIIDESGMPKERFSAEFPKEGPSILRIQQVVRGDSAAYFCASSPKQVGVKNIQYFGAGTRLSVL.

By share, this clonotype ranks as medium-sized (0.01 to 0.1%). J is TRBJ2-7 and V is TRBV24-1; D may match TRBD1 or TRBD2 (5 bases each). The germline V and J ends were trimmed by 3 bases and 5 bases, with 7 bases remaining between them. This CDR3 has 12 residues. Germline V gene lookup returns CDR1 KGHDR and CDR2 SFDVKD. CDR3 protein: CATSDRDDEQYF. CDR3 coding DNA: TGTGCCACCAGTGATAGGGACGACGAGCAGTACTTC.

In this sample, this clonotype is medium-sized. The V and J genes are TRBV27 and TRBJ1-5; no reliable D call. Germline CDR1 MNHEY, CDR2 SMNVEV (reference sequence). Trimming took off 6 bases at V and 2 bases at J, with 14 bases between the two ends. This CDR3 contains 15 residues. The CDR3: CASRPRPGGNQPQHF. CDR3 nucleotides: TGTGCCAGCAGACCTCGGCCCGGGGGCAATCAGCCCCAGCATTTT.

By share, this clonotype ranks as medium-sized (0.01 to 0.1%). This chain's CDR3 is CASSYSAGGTEAFF. The CDR3 bases are TGTGCCAGCAGTTACTCGGCAGGGGGCACTGAAGCTTTCTTT. V and J are TRBV6-5 and TRBJ1-1, with 7 bases aligning to TRBD1. The CDR3 has 14 amino acids. The germline V gene has CDR1 MNHEY and CDR2 SVGAGI. The V and J ends lost 0 bases and 4 bases, in that order; junction bases with no gene match: 2.

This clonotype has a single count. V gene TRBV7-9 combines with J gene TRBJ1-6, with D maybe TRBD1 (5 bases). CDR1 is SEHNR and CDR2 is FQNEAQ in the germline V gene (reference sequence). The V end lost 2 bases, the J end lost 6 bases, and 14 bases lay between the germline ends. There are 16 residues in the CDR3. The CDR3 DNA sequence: TGTGCCAGCAGCTTAACAGATGGGGGAGGTAATTCACCCCTCCACTTT. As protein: CASSLTDGGGNSPLHF.

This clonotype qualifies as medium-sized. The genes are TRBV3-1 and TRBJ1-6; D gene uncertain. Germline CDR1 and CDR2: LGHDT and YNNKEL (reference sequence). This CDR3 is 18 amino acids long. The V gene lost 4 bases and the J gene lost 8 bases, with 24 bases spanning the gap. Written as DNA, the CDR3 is TGTGCCAGCAGCCCTATGCCCGGGCGGATAAAACCAGATTCACCCCTCCACTTT. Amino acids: CASSPMPGRIKPDSPLHF.

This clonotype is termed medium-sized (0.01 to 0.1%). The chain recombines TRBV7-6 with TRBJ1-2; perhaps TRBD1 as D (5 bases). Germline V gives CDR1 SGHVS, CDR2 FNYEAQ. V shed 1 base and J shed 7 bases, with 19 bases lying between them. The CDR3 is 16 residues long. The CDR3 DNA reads TGTGCCAGCAGCTTAGATGGAGGGGCTGCGATCGGTGGCTACACCTTC. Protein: CASSLDGGAAIGGYTF.

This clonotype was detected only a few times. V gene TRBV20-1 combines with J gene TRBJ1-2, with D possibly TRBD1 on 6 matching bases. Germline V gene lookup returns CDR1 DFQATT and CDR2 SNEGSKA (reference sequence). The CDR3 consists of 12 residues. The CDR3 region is CRPDRINYGYTF. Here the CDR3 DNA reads TGCAGGCCGGACAGAATTAACTATGGCTACACCTTC.

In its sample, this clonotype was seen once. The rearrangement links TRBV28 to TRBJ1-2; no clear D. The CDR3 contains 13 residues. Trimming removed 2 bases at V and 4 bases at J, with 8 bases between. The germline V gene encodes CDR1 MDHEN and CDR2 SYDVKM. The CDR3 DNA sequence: TGTGCCAGCAGTTTAGGGGTCGCCTATGGCTACACCTTC. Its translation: CASSLGVAYGYTF.

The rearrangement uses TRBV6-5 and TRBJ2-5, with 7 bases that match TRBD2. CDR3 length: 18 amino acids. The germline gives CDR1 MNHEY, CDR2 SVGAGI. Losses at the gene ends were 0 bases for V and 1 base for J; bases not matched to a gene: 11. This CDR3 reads CASSYSGGSPTFQETQYF. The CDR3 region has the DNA TGTGCCAGCAGTTACTCGGGCGGGAGCCCTACCTTCCAAGAGACCCAGTACTTC.

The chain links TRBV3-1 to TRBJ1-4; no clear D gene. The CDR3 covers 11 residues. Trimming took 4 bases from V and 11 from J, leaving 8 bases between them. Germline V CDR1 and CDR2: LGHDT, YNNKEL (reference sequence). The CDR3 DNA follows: TGTGCCAGCAGCCTCCTGGGGAAACTGTTTTTT. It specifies CASSLLGKLFF.

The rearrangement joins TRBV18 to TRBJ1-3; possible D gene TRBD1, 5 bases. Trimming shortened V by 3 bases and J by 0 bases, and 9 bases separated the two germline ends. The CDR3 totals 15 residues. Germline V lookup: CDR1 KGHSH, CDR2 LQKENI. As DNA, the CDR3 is TGTGCCAGCTCACCTTGGACACTCTCTGGAAACACCATATATTTT. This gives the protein CASSPWTLSGNTIYF. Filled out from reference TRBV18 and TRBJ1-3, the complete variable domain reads NAGVMQNPRHLVRRRGQEARLRCSPMKGHSHVYWYRQLPEEGLKFMVYLQKENIIDESGMPKERFSAEFPKEGPSILRIQQVVRGDSAAYFCASSPWTLSGNTIYFGEGSWLTVV.

The DNA for the CDR3 is TGTGCCAGCAGCCAAGGACAGGGGCCGCAGCCCCAGCATTTT. This encodes CASSQGQGPQPQHF. The J gene is TRBJ1-5, the V gene TRBV6-1, with TRBD1 identical over 9 bases. CDR3 length: 14 residues. The V segment lost 6 bases and the J segment 7 bases; nucleotides outside the gene matches: 7. Germline V gene data show CDR1 as MNHNS and CDR2 as SASEGT.

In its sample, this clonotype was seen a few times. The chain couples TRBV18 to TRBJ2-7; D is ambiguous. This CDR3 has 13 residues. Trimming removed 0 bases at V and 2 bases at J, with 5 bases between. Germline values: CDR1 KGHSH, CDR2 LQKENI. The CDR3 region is CASSPPLTYEQYF. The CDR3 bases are TGTGCCAGCTCACCACCCTTAACCTACGAGCAGTACTTC.

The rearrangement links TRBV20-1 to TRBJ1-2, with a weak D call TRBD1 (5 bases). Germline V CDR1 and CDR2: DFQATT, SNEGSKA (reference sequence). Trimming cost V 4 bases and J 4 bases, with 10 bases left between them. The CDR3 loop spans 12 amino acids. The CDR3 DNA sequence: TGCAGTGCTACTTCCGGGGCCTATGGCTACACCTTC. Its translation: CSATSGAYGYTF.

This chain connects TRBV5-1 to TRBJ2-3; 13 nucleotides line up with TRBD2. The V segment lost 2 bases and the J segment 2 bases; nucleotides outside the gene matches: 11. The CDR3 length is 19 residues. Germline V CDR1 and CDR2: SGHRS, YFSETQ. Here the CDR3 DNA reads TGCGCCAGCAGCTTCATACTAGCGGGAGGGCCCGGGGTCACAGATACGCAGTATTTT. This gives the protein CASSFILAGGPGVTDTQYF.

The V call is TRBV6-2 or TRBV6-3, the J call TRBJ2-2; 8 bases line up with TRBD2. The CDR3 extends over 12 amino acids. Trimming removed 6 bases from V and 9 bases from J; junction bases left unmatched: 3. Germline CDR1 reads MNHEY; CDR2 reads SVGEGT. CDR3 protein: CASRIAGRELFF. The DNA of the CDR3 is TGTGCCAGCAGAATAGCGGGAAGGGAGCTGTTTTTT.

CDR3 amino acids: CASTEEMNTEAFF. CDR3 in DNA: TGTGCCAGCACCGAAGAGATGAACACTGAAGCTTTCTTT. The chain joins TRBV11-2 to TRBJ1-1; no clear D gene. Germline lookup yields CDR1 SGHAT and CDR2 FQNNGV. The V and J ends lost 7 bases and 0 bases respectively, with 9 bases between them. This CDR3 has 13 amino acids.

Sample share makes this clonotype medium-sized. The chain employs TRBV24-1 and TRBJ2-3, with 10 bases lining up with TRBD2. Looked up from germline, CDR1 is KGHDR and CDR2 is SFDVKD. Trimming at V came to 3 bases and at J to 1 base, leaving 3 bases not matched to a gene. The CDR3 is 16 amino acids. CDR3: CATSDPGTSGTDTQYF. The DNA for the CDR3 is TGTGCCACCAGTGATCCCGGGACTAGCGGCACAGATACGCAGTATTTT.

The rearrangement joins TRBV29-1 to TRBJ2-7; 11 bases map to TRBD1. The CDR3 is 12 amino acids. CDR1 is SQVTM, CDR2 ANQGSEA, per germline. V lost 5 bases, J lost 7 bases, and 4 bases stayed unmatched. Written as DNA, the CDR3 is TGCAGCGTTCCGGGACAGGGGGGTGAGCAGTACTTC. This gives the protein CSVPGQGGEQYF.

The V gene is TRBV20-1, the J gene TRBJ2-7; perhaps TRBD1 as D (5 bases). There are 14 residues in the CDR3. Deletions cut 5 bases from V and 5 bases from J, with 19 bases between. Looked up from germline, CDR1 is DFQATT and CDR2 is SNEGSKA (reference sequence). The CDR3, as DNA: TGCAGTGCTGCCCGAGACAGCCCGAACGACGAGCAGTACTTC. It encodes CSAARDSPNDEQYF.

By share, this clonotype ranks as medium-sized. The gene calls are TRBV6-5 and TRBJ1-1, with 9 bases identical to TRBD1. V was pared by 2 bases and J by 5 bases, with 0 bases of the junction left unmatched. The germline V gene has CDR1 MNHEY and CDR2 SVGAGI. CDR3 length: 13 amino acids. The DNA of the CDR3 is TGTGCCAGCAGTTACGGACAGGGGACTGAAGCTTTCTTT. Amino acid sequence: CASSYGQGTEAFF.

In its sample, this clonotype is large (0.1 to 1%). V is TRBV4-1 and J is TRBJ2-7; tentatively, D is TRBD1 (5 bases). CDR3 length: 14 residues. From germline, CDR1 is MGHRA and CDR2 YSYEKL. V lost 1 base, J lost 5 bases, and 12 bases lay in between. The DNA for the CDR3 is TGCGCCAGCAGCCAAGTGGCAGGGATCAACGAGCAGTACTTC. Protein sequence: CASSQVAGINEQYF.

The CDR3 coding sequence is TGTGCCAGCAGTTTTAGTCAGGGGGGGCAAGAGACCCAGTACTTC. This gives the protein CASSFSQGGQETQYF. The rearrangement links TRBV28 to TRBJ2-5; either TRBD1 or TRBD2 may supply D (7 bases each). The CDR3 sequence is 15 residues long. The V and J ends lost 3 bases and 2 bases respectively, with 13 bases between them. Germline lookup yields CDR1 MDHEN and CDR2 SYDVKM.